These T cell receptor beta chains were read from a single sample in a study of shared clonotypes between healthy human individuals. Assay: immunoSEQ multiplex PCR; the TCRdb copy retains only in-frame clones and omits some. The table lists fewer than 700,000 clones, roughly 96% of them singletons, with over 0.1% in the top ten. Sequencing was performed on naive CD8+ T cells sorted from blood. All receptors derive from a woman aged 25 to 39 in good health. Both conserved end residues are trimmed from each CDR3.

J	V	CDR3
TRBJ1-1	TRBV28	ASSSPTGDTEAF
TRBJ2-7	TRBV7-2	ASTPLAGGAYEQY
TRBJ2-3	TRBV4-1	ASSQFKDTQY
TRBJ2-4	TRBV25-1	ASSEWGSGNIQY
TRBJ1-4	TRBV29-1	SVEGQGEEKLF
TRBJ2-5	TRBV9	ASSERQTWGETQY
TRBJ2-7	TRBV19	ASSAPWPFYEQY
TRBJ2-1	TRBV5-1	ASSVSYPGLASHEQF
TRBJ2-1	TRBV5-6	ASSLVSSHQF
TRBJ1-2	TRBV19	ASSQPPYGYT
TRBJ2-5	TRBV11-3	ASRNPQGSQETQY
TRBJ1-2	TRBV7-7	ASSKAGTGAGGYT
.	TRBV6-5	ASTLDISYEQY
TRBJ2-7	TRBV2	GAAGRVGNEQY
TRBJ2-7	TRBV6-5	ASSPEAGWYEQY
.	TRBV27	ASSPLSGQGFGYEQY
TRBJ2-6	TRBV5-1	ASSFGSSGANVLT
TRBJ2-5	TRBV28	ASSLLNTGKTQY